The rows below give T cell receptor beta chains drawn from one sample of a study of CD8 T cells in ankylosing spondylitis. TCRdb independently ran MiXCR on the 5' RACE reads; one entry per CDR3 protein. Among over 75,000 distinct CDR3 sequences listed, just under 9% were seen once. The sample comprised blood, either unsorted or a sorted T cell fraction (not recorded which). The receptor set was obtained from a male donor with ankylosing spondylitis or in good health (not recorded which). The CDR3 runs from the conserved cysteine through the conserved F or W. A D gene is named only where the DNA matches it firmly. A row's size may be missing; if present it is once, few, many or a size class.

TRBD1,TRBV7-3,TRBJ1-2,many,CASSFKLTGGDGYTF,TGTGCCAGCAGCTTTAAACTGACAGGGGGTGATGGCTACACCTTC
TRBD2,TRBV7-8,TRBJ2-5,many,CASSLAGAGVETQYF,TGTGCCAGCAGCTTAGCGGGAGCGGGGGTAGAGACCCAGTACTTC
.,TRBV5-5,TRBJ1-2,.,CASSLITADYGYTF,TGTGCCAGCAGCTTGATCACAGCCGACTATGGCTACACCTTC
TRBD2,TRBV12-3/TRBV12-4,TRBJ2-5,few,CASSSGRLAGGLQETQYF,TGTGCCAGCAGCTCAGGCCGCCTAGCGGGGGGCCTCCAAGAGACCCAGTACTTC
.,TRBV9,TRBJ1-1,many,CASSVGLGGPHGDNTEAFF,TGTGCCAGCAGCGTAGGTTTGGGAGGGCCGCACGGAGATAACACTGAAGCTTTCTTT
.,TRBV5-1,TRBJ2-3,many,CASSSLAPTDTQYF,TGCGCCAGCAGCTCGCTAGCCCCCACAGATACGCAGTATTTT
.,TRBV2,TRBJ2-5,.,CANRRQGARTQETQYF,TGTGCCAACCGGCGGCAGGGCGCTAGAACACAAGAGACCCAGTACTTC
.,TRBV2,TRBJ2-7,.,CASSLLTSSYEQYF,TGTGCCAGCAGCCTCCTAACTAGCTCCTACGAGCAGTACTTC
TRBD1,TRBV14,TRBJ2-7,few,CVSSLIRDRAGEQYF,TGTGTCAGCAGCCTCATCCGGGACAGGGCGGGTGAGCAGTACTTC
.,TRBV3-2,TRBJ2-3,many,CASSQGFARGTSTDTQYF,.
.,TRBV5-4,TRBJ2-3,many,CASSPGAGATDTQYF,TGTGCCAGCAGCCCCGGAGCGGGTGCCACAGATACGCAGTATTTT
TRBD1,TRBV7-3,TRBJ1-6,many,CASSPGGRVSPLHF,TGTGCCAGCAGCCCAGGGGGCAGGGTTTCACCCCTCCACTTT
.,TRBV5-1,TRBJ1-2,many,CASSLGPDNYGYTF,TGCGCCAGCAGCTTGGGGCCAGATAACTATGGCTACACCTTC
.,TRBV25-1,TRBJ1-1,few,CASREGHNTEAFF,TGTGCCAGCAGAGAGGGTCATAACACTGAAGCTTTCTTT
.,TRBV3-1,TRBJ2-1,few,CASSQGPTNEQFF,TGTGCCAGCAGCCAAGGTCCCACCAATGAGCAGTTCTTC
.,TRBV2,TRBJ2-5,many,CASSRTPTRETQYF,TGTGCCAGCAGCAGGACCCCCACCAGGGAGACCCAGTACTTC
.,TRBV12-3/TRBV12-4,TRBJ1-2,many,CASSFTSEGFGYTF,TGTGCCAGCAGCTTTACGTCAGAGGGGTTTGGCTACACCTTC
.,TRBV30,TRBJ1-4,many,CALEASTNEKLFF,TGTGCCCTGGAGGCATCAACTAATGAAAAACTGTTTTTT
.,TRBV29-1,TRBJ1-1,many,CSVEPATEAFF,TGCAGCGTTGAACCCGCAACTGAAGCTTTCTTT
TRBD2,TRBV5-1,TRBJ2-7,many,CASSTGTSGSYEQYF,TGCGCCAGCAGCACCGGGACTAGCGGATCCTACGAGCAGTACTTC
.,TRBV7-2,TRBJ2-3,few,CASSTRVTQYF,TGTGCCAGCAGCACTAGGGTTACGCAGTATTTT
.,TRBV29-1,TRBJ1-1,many,CSVDSRGLGWTEAFF,TGCAGCGTTGATTCCAGGGGTCTAGGATGGACTGAAGCTTTCTTT
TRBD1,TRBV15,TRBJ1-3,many,CATRNRGSGNTIYF,TGTGCCACCAGAAACAGGGGCTCTGGAAACACCATATATTTT
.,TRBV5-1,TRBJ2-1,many,CASSFRTASSYNEQFF,TGCGCCAGCAGCTTTCGCACAGCGAGCTCCTACAATGAGCAGTTCTTC
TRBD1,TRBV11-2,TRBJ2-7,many,CASSLGTGGEDYEQYF,TGTGCCAGCAGCTTAGGAACAGGGGGCGAAGACTACGAGCAGTACTTC
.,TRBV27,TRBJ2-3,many,CASSFGRQVHTDTQYF,TGTGCCAGCAGTTTCGGTCGACAAGTACACACAGATACGCAGTATTTT
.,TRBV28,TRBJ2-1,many,CASIESRGYNEQFF,TGTGCCAGCATCGAATCGCGGGGTTACAATGAGCAGTTCTTC
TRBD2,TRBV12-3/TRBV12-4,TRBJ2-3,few,CTCSLSSRRRGGTDTQYF,TGTACCTGCAGTTTATCCTCCCGTCGGCGGGGGGGCACAGATACGCAGTATTTT
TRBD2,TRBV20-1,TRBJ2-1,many,CSARDSGGAYNEQFF,TGCAGTGCTAGAGATAGCGGGGGGGCCTACAATGAGCAGTTCTTC
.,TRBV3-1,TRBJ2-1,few,CAAGRGAPGAEQFF,TGTGCCGCGGGACGCGGGGCGCCGGGGGCTGAGCAGTTCTTC
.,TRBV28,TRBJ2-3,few,CASEEPGTDTQYF,TGTGCCAGCGAGGAGCCGGGTACAGATACGCAGTATTTT
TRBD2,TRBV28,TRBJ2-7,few,CASQRRGDSYEQYF,TGTGCCAGCCAAAGGCGGGGGGACTCCTACGAGCAGTACTTC
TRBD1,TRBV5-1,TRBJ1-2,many,CASSLGTRQGPGYTF,TGCGCCAGCAGCTTGGGGACAAGACAGGGACCTGGCTACACCTTC
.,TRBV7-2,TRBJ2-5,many,CASSLSAPTEGGTQYF,TGTGCCAGCAGCTTATCCGCACCCACGGAAGGAGGGACCCAGTACTTC
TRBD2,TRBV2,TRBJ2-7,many,CASSEASGVNEQYF,TGTGCCAGCAGTGAAGCTAGCGGGGTAAACGAGCAGTACTTC
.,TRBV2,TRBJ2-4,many,CASSVVLALNIQYF,TGTGCCAGCAGTGTTGTGCTAGCCCTGAACATTCAGTACTTC
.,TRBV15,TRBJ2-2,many,CATSRERGPGELFF,TGTGCCACCAGCAGAGAGAGGGGCCCCGGGGAGCTGTTTTTT
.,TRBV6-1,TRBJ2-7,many,CASRGRGIDEQYF,TGTGCCAGCAGGGGCAGAGGGATCGACGAGCAGTACTTC
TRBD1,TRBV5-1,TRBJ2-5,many,CASSTRDSQETQYF,TGCGCCAGCAGCACCCGGGACAGTCAAGAGACCCAGTACTTC
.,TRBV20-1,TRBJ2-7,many,CSASAGAPNYEQYF,TGCAGTGCTAGCGCCGGGGCCCCGAACTACGAGCAGTACTTC
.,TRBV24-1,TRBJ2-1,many,CATSDPPGGYTGGEQFF,TGTGCCACCAGTGATCCACCTGGGGGCTACACGGGCGGTGAGCAGTTCTTC
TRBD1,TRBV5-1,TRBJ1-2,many,CASSQGDLYGYTF,TGCGCCAGCAGCCAGGGGGACCTTTATGGCTACACCTTC
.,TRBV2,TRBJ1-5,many,CASSEPPDDSHNQPQHF,TGTGCCAGCAGTGAACCCCCCGACGACAGTCATAATCAGCCCCAGCATTTT
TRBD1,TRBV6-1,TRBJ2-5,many,CASRIQGTQETQYF,TGTGCCAGCAGAATACAGGGGACCCAAGAGACCCAGTACTTC
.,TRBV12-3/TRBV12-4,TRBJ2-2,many,CASSLGLSNTGELFF,TGTGCCAGCAGTTTAGGACTTTCGAACACCGGGGAGCTGTTTTTT
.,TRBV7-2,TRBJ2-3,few,CASSGRLRGSTDTQYF,TGTGCCAGCAGCGGACGACTGAGAGGAAGCACAGATACGCAGTATTTT
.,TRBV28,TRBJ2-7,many,CASHKDRSSYEQYF,TGTGCCAGCCACAAGGACCGTAGCTCCTACGAGCAGTACTTC